The 12 T cell receptor beta chains below come from one sample, sequenced in a study of T cell responses to AZD1222 COVID-19 vaccine. The assay was immunoSEQ multiplex PCR, and TCRdb's table has in-frame clones only and misses some. The table lists roughly 99,000 clones, under 95% of them singletons. This material consisted of peripheral blood, taken on day 0 of AZD1222 vaccination. The receptors derive from an adult in good health.

The J gene is TRBJ1-2, the V gene TRBV20-1; D gene uncertain. Germline V CDR1 and CDR2: DFQATT, SNEGSKA (reference sequence). The CDR3 totals 16 residues. Trimming shortened V by 3 bases and J by 1 base, and 18 bases separated the two germline ends. CDR3 in DNA: TGCAGTGCTAGTTCGGCGGACGCGAGGTTTAACTATGGCTACACCTTC. It encodes CSASSADARFNYGYTF.

This chain links TRBV5-1 with TRBJ1-1, with D uncertain. CDR3 length: 13 residues. Looked up from germline, CDR1 is SGHRS and CDR2 is YFSETQ. V lost 0 bases and J 5 bases, leaving 8 bases between the germline ends. CDR3 sequence reads: CASSLVYGTEAFF. CDR3 nucleotides: TGCGCCAGCAGCTTGGTATATGGGACTGAAGCTTTCTTT.

The rearrangement joins TRBV14 to TRBJ1-2, with unresolved D. Trimming removed 3 bases at V and 8 bases at J, with 13 bases between. CDR3 size: 13 residues. In germline, CDR1 is SGHDN, CDR2 FVKESK. Written as DNA, the CDR3 is TGTGCCAGCAGCCATACCCGTTTTGGGGGCTACACCTTC. Its protein is CASSHTRFGGYTF. Complete variable domain (other parts from reference TRBV14 and TRBJ1-2): EAGVTQFPSHSVIEKGQTVTLRCDPISGHDNLYWYRRVMGKEIKFLLHFVKESKQDESGMPNNRFLAERTGGTYSTLKVQPAELEDSGVYFCASSHTRFGGYTFGSGTRLTVV.

V is TRBV4-2 and J is TRBJ2-1; 10 nucleotides agree with TRBD2. This CDR3 contains 16 residues. Germline-derived CDR1 and CDR2 are LGHNA and YNFKEQ. The trim removed 4 bases at V and 7 bases at J, leaving 10 bases unmatched. CDR3 sequence reads: CASSPTDSGGLNEQFF. In DNA form, the CDR3 reads TGTGCCAGCAGCCCGACAGATAGCGGGGGGCTTAATGAGCAGTTCTTC.

The CDR3 nucleotides are TGTGCCAAAGAGCGGACAGACCGTACACCCAAAAACACCATATATTTT. It is translated as CAKERTDRTPKNTIYF. This rearrangement joins TRBV2 to TRBJ1-3; D perhaps matches TRBD1 (6 bases). V was clipped by 10 bases and J by 6 bases, with 25 bases between them. The V gene's germline CDR1 is SNHLY and CDR2 FYNNEI. The length of the CDR3 is 16 residues.

This chain connects TRBV6-5 to TRBJ2-7, with no clear D. There are 13 residues in the CDR3. Deletions cut 6 bases from V and 3 bases from J, with 12 bases between. From germline, CDR1 is MNHEY and CDR2 SVGAGI. The CDR3 sequence: CASSGVMRYEQYF. The DNA for the CDR3 is TGTGCCAGCAGCGGAGTAATGCGCTACGAGCAGTACTTC.

The rearrangement uses TRBV6-5 and TRBJ1-3; perhaps TRBD1 as D (5 bases). The V end lost 0 bases, the J end lost 0 bases, and 6 bases lay between the germline ends. This CDR3 spans 15 amino acids. CDR1 MNHEY and CDR2 SVGAGI come from the germline V gene. CDR3 protein: CASSYSRDSGNTIYF. CDR3 sequence (DNA): TGTGCCAGCAGTTACTCCAGGGACTCTGGAAACACCATATATTTT.

This clone occurred a few times. The chain employs TRBV6-2 or TRBV6-3 and TRBJ1-5, with D possibly matching TRBD1 (6 bases). Germline values: CDR1 MNHEY, CDR2 SVGEGT. CDR3 length: 15 residues. V lost 3 bases to trimming and J lost 0 bases, with 9 bases between them. The CDR3: CASSYRGDSNQPQHF. The CDR3 nucleotides are TGTGCCAGCAGTTATAGGGGGGATAGCAATCAGCCCCAGCATTTT.

CDR3: CASSLRQNQETQYF. DNA of the CDR3: TGTGCCAGCAGCTTGAGACAGAACCAAGAGACCCAGTACTTC. The rearrangement links TRBV7-9 to TRBJ2-5; perhaps TRBD1 as D (5 bases). With 3 bases removed from V and 0 bases from J, the gap between germline ends came to 8 bases. The CDR3 is made up of 14 amino acids. Germline assignment: CDR1 SEHNR and CDR2 FQNEAQ (reference sequence).

The chain employs TRBV9 and TRBJ2-7; the D is unclear. Germline CDR1 reads SGDLS; CDR2 reads YYNGEE. CDR3 length: 13 residues. V was shortened by 4 bases and J by 5 bases, with 13 bases between the two germline ends. CDR3 nucleotides: TGTGCCAGCAGCCAGGACCCGTTGGACGAGCAGTACTTC. Translation gives CASSQDPLDEQYF. The complete variable domain, with remaining parts taken from reference TRBV9 and TRBJ2-7, reads DSGVTQTPKHLITATGQRVTLRCSPRSGDLSVYWYQQSLDQGLQFLIQYYNGEERAKGNILERFSAQQFPDLHSELNLSSLELGDSALYFCASSQDPLDEQYFGPGTRLTVT.

This chain uses TRBV9 with TRBJ1-4; D is unclear. The CDR3 totals 12 residues. The germline CDR1 and CDR2 sequences are SGDLS and YYNGEE. V was cut by 3 bases and J by 8 bases, with 8 bases left in between. The CDR3 bases are TGTGCCAGCAGCGGTCGAGGGGAAAAACTGTTTTTT. Protein: CASSGRGEKLFF. The full variable domain, its missing parts supplied by reference TRBV9 and TRBJ1-4, is DSGVTQTPKHLITATGQRVTLRCSPRSGDLSVYWYQQSLDQGLQFLIQYYNGEERAKGNILERFSAQQFPDLHSELNLSSLELGDSALYFCASSGRGEKLFFGSGTQLSVL.

V is TRBV9 and J is TRBJ1-5; 9 nucleotides agree with TRBD1. The CDR3 is 14 residues long. Germline CDR1 and CDR2: SGDLS and YYNGEE. The J segment lost 7 bases and the V segment lost 4 bases, leaving 6 bases of the junction unmatched. The CDR3 sequence: CASSTDRGKQPQHF. In DNA form, the CDR3 reads TGTGCCAGCAGCACGGACAGGGGTAAGCAGCCCCAGCATTTT.